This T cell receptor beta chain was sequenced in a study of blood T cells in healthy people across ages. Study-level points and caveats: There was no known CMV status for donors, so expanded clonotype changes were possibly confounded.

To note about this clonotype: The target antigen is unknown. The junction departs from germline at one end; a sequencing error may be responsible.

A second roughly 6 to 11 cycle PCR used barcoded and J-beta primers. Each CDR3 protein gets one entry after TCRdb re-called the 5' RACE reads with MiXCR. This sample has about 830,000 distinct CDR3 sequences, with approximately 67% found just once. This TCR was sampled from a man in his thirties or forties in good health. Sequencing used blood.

CDR3 loop: CSARALGTAKNIQYF. DNA of the CDR3: TGCAGTGCTAGAGCCCTCGGGACAGCCAAGAACATTCAGTACTTC. The rearrangement links TRBV20-1 to TRBJ2-4; 7 bases align to TRBD1. Germline V gives CDR1 DFQATT, CDR2 SNEGSKA (reference sequence). The CDR3 is 15 amino acids.